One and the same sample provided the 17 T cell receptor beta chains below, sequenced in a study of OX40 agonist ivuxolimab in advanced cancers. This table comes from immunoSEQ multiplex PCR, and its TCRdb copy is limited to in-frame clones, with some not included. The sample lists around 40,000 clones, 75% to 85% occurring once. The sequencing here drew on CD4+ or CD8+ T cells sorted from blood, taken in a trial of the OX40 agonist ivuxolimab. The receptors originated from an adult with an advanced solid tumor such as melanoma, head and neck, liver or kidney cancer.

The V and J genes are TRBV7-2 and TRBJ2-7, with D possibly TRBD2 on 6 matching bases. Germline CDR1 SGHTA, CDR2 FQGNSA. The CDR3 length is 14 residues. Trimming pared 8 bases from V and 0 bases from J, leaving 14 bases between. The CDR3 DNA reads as TGTGCCAGCGCCCGGGAGAGCGACTCCTACGAGCAGTACTTC. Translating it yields CASARESDSYEQYF.

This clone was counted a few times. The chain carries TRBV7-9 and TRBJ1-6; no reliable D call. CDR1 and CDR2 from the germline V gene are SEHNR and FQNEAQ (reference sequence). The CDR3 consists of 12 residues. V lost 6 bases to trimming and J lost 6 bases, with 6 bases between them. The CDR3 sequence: CASRGFNSPLHF. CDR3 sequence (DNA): TGTGCCAGCAGAGGGTTTAATTCACCCCTCCACTTT.

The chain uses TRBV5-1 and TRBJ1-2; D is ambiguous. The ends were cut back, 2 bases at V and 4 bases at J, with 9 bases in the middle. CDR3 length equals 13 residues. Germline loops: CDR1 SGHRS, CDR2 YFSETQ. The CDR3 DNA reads TGCGCCAGCAGCTTCGAACAAGTCTATGGCTACACCTTC. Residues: CASSFEQVYGYTF.

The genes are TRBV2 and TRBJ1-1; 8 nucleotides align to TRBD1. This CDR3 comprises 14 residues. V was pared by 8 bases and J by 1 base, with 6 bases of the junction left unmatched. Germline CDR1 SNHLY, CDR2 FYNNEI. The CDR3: CASVRTGRNTEAFF. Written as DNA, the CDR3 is TGTGCCAGCGTGAGGACAGGGCGGAACACTGAAGCTTTCTTT.

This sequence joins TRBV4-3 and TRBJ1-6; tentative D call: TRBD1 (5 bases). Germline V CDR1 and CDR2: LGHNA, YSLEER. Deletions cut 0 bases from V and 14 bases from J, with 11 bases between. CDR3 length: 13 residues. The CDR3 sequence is CASSQEIGRALHF. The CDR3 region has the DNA TGCGCCAGCAGCCAAGAAATTGGCAGGGCCCTCCACTTT.

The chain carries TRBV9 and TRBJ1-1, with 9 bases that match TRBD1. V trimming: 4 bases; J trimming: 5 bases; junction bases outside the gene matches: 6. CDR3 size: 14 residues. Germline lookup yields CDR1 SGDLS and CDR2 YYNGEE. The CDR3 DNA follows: TGTGCCAGCAGCTCCGGGACAGGGATGACTGAAGCTTTCTTT. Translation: CASSSGTGMTEAFF.

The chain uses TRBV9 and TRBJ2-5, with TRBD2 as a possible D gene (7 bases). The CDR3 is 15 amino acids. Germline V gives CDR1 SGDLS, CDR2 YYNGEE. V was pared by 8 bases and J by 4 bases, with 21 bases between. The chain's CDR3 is CASTSTGGFIETQYF. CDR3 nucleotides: TGTGCCAGTACCTCAACGGGGGGCTTTATAGAGACCCAGTACTTC.

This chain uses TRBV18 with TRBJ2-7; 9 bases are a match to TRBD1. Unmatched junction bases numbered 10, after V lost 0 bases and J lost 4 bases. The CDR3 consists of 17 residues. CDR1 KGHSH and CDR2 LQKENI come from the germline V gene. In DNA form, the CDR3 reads TGTGCCAGCTCACCACCGTTAACAGGGGGCGTAGGATACGAGCAGTACTTC. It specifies CASSPPLTGGVGYEQYF.

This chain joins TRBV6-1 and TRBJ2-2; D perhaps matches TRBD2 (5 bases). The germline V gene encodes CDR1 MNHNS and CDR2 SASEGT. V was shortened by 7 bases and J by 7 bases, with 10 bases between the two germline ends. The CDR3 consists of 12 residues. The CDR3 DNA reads TGTGCCAGCACCCGCGGAGGCGGGGAGCTGTTTTTT. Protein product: CASTRGGGELFF.

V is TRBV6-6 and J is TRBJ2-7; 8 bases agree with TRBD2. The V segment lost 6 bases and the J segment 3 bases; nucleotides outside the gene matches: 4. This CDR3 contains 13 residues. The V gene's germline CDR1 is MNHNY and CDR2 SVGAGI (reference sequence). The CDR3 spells CASRSGGSYEQYF. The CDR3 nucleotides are TGTGCCAGCAGATCGGGGGGGAGCTACGAGCAGTACTTC.

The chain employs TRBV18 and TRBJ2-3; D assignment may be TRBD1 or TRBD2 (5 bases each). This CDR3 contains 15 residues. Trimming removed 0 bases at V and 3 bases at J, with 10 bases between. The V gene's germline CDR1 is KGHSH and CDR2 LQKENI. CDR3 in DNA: TGTGCCAGCTCACCACCGGGCAGGGAGACAGATACGCAGTATTTT. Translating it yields CASSPPGRETDTQYF.

The CDR3 region is CASSNQGQPYQETQYF. CDR3 sequence (DNA): TGTGCCAGTAGTAACCAGGGACAGCCGTACCAAGAGACCCAGTACTTC. This chain uses TRBV19 with TRBJ2-5, with 7 bases aligning to TRBD1. The CDR3 has 16 amino acids. V gave up 4 bases and J gave up 0 bases; unmatched junction bases: 8. Germline lookup yields CDR1 LNHDA and CDR2 SQIVND (reference sequence).

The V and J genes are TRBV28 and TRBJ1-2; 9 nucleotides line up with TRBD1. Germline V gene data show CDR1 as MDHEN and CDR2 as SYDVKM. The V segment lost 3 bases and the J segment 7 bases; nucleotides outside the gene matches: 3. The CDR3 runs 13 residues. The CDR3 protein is CASSLGDRAGYTF. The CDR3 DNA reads TGTGCCAGCAGTTTGGGGGACAGGGCTGGCTACACCTTC.

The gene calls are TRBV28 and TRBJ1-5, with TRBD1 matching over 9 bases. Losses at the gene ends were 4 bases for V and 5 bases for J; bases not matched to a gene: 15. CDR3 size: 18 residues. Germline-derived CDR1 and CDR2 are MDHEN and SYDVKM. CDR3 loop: CASSYLAPLGQGYQPQHF. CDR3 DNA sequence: TGTGCCAGCAGTTATTTAGCGCCATTGGGACAGGGTTATCAGCCCCAGCATTTT.

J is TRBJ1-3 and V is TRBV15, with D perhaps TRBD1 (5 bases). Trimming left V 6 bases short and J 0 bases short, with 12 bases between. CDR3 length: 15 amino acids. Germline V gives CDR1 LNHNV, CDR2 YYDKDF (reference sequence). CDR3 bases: TGTGCCACCAGACGGGACGGCACCTCTGGAAACACCATATATTTT. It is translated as CATRRDGTSGNTIYF.

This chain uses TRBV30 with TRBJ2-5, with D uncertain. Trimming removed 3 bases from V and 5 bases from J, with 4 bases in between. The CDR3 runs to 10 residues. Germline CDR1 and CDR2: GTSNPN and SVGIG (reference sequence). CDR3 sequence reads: CAWRTETQYF. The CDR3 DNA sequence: TGTGCCTGGAGAACGGAGACCCAGTACTTC.

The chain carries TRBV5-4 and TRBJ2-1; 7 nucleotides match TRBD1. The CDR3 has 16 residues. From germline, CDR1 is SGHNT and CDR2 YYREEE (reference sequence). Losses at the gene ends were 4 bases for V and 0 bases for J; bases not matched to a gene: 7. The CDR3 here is CASSARTGSSYNEQFF. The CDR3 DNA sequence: TGTGCCAGCAGCGCAAGGACAGGCAGCTCCTACAATGAGCAGTTCTTC.